This entry concerns a single TCR beta chain. This table comes from immunoSEQ multiplex PCR, and its TCRdb copy is limited to in-frame clones, with some not included. The sample lists a few million clones; 80% to 95% were seen once. Germline values: CDR1 SGHRS, CDR2 YFSETQ. Trimming cost V 1 base and J 5 bases, with 13 bases left between them. The CDR3 is 14 amino acids. The data were taken from a study of shared clonotypes between healthy human individuals. About the study: Those who served as donors were a couple of women and a few men between the ages of 18 and 49. Researchers assigned three CD4 naive, three CD4 memory, two CD8 naive and one CD8 memory plate to each donor.

Sequences were obtained from naive CD4+ T cells from PBMCs. Subset of the sample: CD45RA+ positively selected. The sequence was collected from a man younger than 30 in good health. Some clones in this sample may be carry-over from other donors' samples. V and J are TRBV5-1 and TRBJ2-7; the D is unclear. As DNA, the CDR3 is TGCGCCAGCAGCTTGTTCGCAGGCAGTAACGAGCAGTACTTC. Translated, it gives CASSLFAGSNEQYF.